Below, 26 T cell receptor beta chains from the same sample are listed, as sequenced in a study of glioma-infiltrating T cells. TCR alpha and beta CDR3 regions were amplified from RNA using iRepertoire nested multiplex PCR. TCRdb recomputed calls from the multiplex PCR reads with MiXCR, one row per CDR3 protein. This table holds fewer than 11,000 distinct CDR3 sequences, approximately 57% found once. The specimen sequenced was glioma tissue, nonneoplastic brain tissue, or PBMCs (not recorded which). These receptors were obtained from a human donor with low-grade glioma or glioblastoma, undergoing nonglioma brain surgery, or in good health (not recorded which).

Judged by abundance, this clonotype is medium-sized (0.01 to 0.1%). This chain connects TRBV28 to TRBJ2-7, with 9 bases lining up with TRBD1. With 5 bases clipped from V and 5 bases from J, the junction kept 7 bases outside the gene matches. CDR1 and CDR2 from the germline V gene are MDHEN and SYDVKM. The CDR3 consists of 14 residues. CDR3 sequence reads: CASSGAGQGDEQYF. Here the CDR3 DNA reads TGTGCCAGCAGTGGAGCGGGACAGGGCGACGAGCAGTACTTC. The variable domain in full, completed from reference TRBV28 and TRBJ2-7, reads DVKVTQSSRYLVKRTGEKVFLECVQDMDHENMFWYRQDPGLGLRLIYFSYDVKMKEKGDIPEGYSVSREKKERFSLILESASTNQTSMYLCASSGAGQGDEQYFGPGTRLTVT.

This clonotype was found once. The chain is built from TRBV20-1 and TRBJ2-5, with a tentative D call TRBD2 (6 bases). CDR1 and CDR2 (germline): DFQATT, SNEGSKA (reference sequence). This CDR3 has 13 residues. Between the trimmed V and J ends, which lost 2 bases and 9 bases, there was a span of 16 bases. CDR3 nucleotide sequence: TGCAGTGCTAGAAGCTCGGTATGGGAGGCCCAGTACTTC. Translation: CSARSSVWEAQYF.

This clonotype was observed at least ten times. V and J are TRBV18 and TRBJ2-3; perhaps TRBD1 as D (6 bases). Trimming took 3 bases from V and 2 from J, leaving 9 bases between them. This CDR3 region has 14 residues. The germline V gene has CDR1 KGHSH and CDR2 LQKENI. The CDR3 sequence: CASSPDRYTDTQYF. CDR3 in DNA: TGTGCCAGCTCACCTGACAGGTACACAGATACGCAGTATTTT.

This clonotype was counted once. The rearrangement joins TRBV6-2 or TRBV6-3 to TRBJ1-1; D ambiguous. Germline CDR1 and CDR2: MNHEY and SVGEGT. CDR3 size: 13 residues. V shed 9 bases and J shed 7 bases, with 18 bases lying between them. For the CDR3, the DNA is TGTGCCAGTTACTGGCGGACCTCACTTGAAGCTTTCTTT. Its translation is CASYWRTSLEAFF.

A remark on this clonotype: One end of the junction varies from germline; a read error may be responsible. The V call is TRBV20-1, the J call TRBJ2-7; TRBD2 is a possible D gene (5 bases). Germline CDR1 and CDR2: DFQATT and SNEGSKA (reference sequence). CDR3 size: 11 residues. CDR3 sequence reads: CSDTLAYGQYF. The CDR3, as DNA: TGCAGTGATACCCTAGCATACGGGCAGTACTTC.

Of note for this clonotype: Relative to the germline gene, one junction end is altered; a read error may explain this. The chain joins TRBV12-3 or TRBV12-4 to TRBJ1-5; 7 nucleotides match TRBD1. The CDR3 runs to 18 residues. CDR3 residues: CDSSYTRTTGVSNQPQHF. The DNA for the CDR3 is TGTGACAGCAGCTACACTAGAACAACAGGGGTGAGCAACCAGCCCCAGCATTTT.

This rearrangement joins TRBV7-9 to TRBJ2-3, with D uncertain. Trimming removed 5 bases from V and 9 bases from J, with 12 bases in between. This CDR3 has 12 amino acids. Germline CDR1 is SEHNR and CDR2 is FQNEAQ (reference sequence). The CDR3 loop reads CASSPDLGTQYF. In DNA, the CDR3 is TGTGCCAGCAGCCCCGACCTTGGGACGCAGTATTTT.

The chain joins TRBV28 to TRBJ2-1; 7 bases match TRBD1. Looked up from germline, CDR1 is MDHEN and CDR2 is SYDVKM. The V segment lost 2 bases and the J segment 3 bases; nucleotides outside the gene matches: 1. The CDR3 runs 14 residues. CDR3 DNA: TGTGCCAGCAGTTTACAGGGGGACTACAATGAGCAGTTCTTC. This sequence encodes CASSLQGDYNEQFF.

This clonotype was seen ten or more times. The chain couples TRBV29-1 to TRBJ2-7; possibly TRBD1 for D (5 bases). Germline V gene sequence: CDR1 SQVTM, CDR2 ANQGSEA. The CDR3 spans 12 residues. Trimming removed 2 bases at V and 4 bases at J, with 9 bases between. The CDR3 DNA is TGCAGCGTTGAATTGGGGCCTTACGAGCAGTACTTC. This sequence encodes CSVELGPYEQYF.

A note on this clonotype: This could be a read error, since a much larger clone is one nucleotide away. The V call is TRBV29-1, the J call TRBJ1-2, with D possibly matching TRBD1 (5 bases). V dropped 6 bases and J dropped 8 bases, with 22 bases sitting between them. The CDR3 has 14 residues. Germline-derived CDR1 and CDR2 are SQVTM and ANQGSEA. The CDR3 DNA sequence: TGCAGCGTGGTTGGGGCAGGGACTTGGGAGGGCTACACCTTC. Translation gives CSVVGAGTWEGYTF.

Remarks on this clonotype: Being one base from a much bigger clone, this may be a read error. This sequence joins TRBV29-1 and TRBJ2-5; D is uncertain. The germline V gene has CDR1 SQVTM and CDR2 ANQGSEA. This CDR3 is built from 13 residues. V was trimmed by 2 bases and J by 2 bases, leaving 9 bases between them. The CDR3 DNA follows: TGCAGCGTTGAACGACATCAGCAAGAGACCCAGTACTTC. Translated: CSVERHQQETQYF. Variable domain in full (rest from reference TRBV29-1 and TRBJ2-5): SAVISQKPSRDICQRGTSLTIQCQVDSQVTMMFWYRQQPGQSLTLIATANQGSEATYESGFVIDKFPISRPNLTFSTLTVSNMSPEDSSIYLCSVERHQQETQYFGPGTRLLVL.

A word on this clonotype: Germline is not matched at one junction end, which may reflect a read error. The chain joins TRBV10-3 to TRBJ1-1; D unclear. CDR1 and CDR2 from the germline V gene are ENHRY and SYGVKD. The CDR3 totals 15 residues. The CDR3 coding sequence is TGTGCCATCAGTGAGTCCCAGGACCCGAACACTGAAGCTTTGTTT. Amino acids: CAISESQDPNTEALF.

By frequency in the sample, this clonotype is medium-sized. J is TRBJ1-5 and V is TRBV19; tentative D call: TRBD1 (5 bases). The CDR3 sequence is 16 residues long. The germline V gene encodes CDR1 LNHDA and CDR2 SQIVND (reference sequence). With 7 bases removed from V and 4 bases from J, the gap between germline ends came to 20 bases. CDR3 nucleotides: TGTGCCAGTACTAAGGGATGGGGGTCGAGTAATCAGCCCCAGCATTTT. It codes for CASTKGWGSSNQPQHF.

V is TRBV12-3 or TRBV12-4 and J is TRBJ2-1, with 10 bases lining up with TRBD2. The CDR3 runs 18 residues. V gave up 7 bases and J gave up 6 bases; unmatched junction bases: 18. For the CDR3, the DNA is TGTGCCAGCACCCCAAATCCCCGGACTAGCGGTCTAGGCAATGAGCAGTTCTTC. This gives the protein CASTPNPRTSGLGNEQFF.

A note on this clonotype: This likely comes from a read error, as the CDR3 has no conserved phenylalanine or tryptophan at its end. The chain is built from TRBV28 and TRBJ1-1, with unresolved D. The CDR3 has 11 residues. V gave up 7 bases and J gave up 2 bases, with 5 bases separating them. In germline, CDR1 is MDHEN, CDR2 SYDVKM. CDR3 sequence: CASIRNTEAFS. The CDR3 nucleotides read TGTGCCAGCATCCGAAACACTGAAGCTTTCTCT.

By frequency in the sample, this clonotype is medium-sized (0.01 to 0.1%). The genes are TRBV20-1 and TRBJ1-4, with D maybe TRBD1 (6 bases). This CDR3 is built from 13 residues. Germline V gives CDR1 DFQATT, CDR2 SNEGSKA (reference sequence). V was pared by 6 bases and J by 3 bases, with 11 bases between. The CDR3 DNA reads as TGCAGTGCAGAACAGGGATCTAATGAAAAACTGTTTTTT. Translation gives CSAEQGSNEKLFF.

By share, this clonotype ranks as medium-sized. The chain is built from TRBV28 and TRBJ2-7, with 12 nucleotides matching TRBD2. The ends lost 5 bases at V and 2 bases at J; junction bases unmatched: 10. The CDR3 has 17 residues. Germline V lookup: CDR1 MDHEN, CDR2 SYDVKM. The CDR3 region has the DNA TGTGCCAGCAGTCTCTCCTTACTAGCGGGAGGTGCCTACGAGCAGTACTTC. As protein: CASSLSLLAGGAYEQYF. Using reference TRBV28 and TRBJ2-7 for the parts outside the CDR3, the full variable domain is DVKVTQSSRYLVKRTGEKVFLECVQDMDHENMFWYRQDPGLGLRLIYFSYDVKMKEKGDIPEGYSVSREKKERFSLILESASTNQTSMYLCASSLSLLAGGAYEQYFGPGTRLTVT.

This clonotype was counted at least ten times. This sequence may be a read error, since a much larger clone differs from it by one base. V gene TRBV6-2 or TRBV6-3 combines with J gene TRBJ2-1; TRBD2 aligns across 8 bases. CDR1 is MNHEY, CDR2 SVGEGT, per germline. The CDR3 consists of 17 residues. With V trimmed by 4 bases and J by 2 bases, 10 bases remained unmatched. CDR3 nucleotide sequence: TGTGCCAGCAGTTCCTTTAGCGGGAACCTCACCTACAATGAGCAGTTCTTC. Translation: CASSSFSGNLTYNEQFF.

Details on this clonotype: The germline gene is not matched at one end of the junction; a read error may be the cause. The V and J genes are TRBV12-3 or TRBV12-4 and TRBJ2-1; D not certain. This CDR3 has 11 residues. The CDR3 region is CPSSGYNEQSF. In nucleotides, the CDR3 is TGTCCCAGTTCTGGCTACAATGAGCAGTCCTTC.

Details on this clonotype: A junction boundary mismatches the germline segment, possibly from a read error. This chain connects TRBV2 to TRBJ1-2; D is possibly TRBD1 (6 bases). Looked up from germline, CDR1 is SNHLY and CDR2 is FYNNEI. This CDR3 region has 14 residues. CDR3 region: CASSQQQGVYGYSF. DNA for the CDR3: TGTGCCAGTAGTCAACAACAGGGAGTATATGGCTACAGCTTC.

CDR3: CARRRAYNEQFF. CDR3 DNA: TGTGCCCGCCGGAGGGCTTACAATGAGCAGTTCTTC. The rearrangement joins TRBV6-2 or TRBV6-3 to TRBJ2-1; a possible D gene is TRBD2 (6 bases). Deletions cut 11 bases from V and 4 bases from J, with 12 bases between. Germline CDR1 reads MNHEY; CDR2 reads SVGEGT. The CDR3 consists of 12 residues.

Regarding this clonotype: A read error may account for a junction end that differs from germline. This chain uses TRBV7-2 with TRBJ1-1; D remains ambiguous. The CDR3 spans 13 residues. Germline V gives CDR1 SGHTA, CDR2 FQGNSA. CDR3 sequence reads: CASSLRVNIEAFF. In DNA, the CDR3 is TGTGCCAGCAGCCTACGGGTGAACATTGAAGCTTTCTTT. Drawing the rest from reference TRBV7-2 and TRBJ1-1, the complete variable domain is GAGVSQSPSNKVTEKGKDVELRCDPISGHTALYWYRQSLGQGLEFLIYFQGNSAPDKSGLPSDRFSAERTGGSVSTLTIQRTQQEDSAVYLCASSLRVNIEAFFGQGTRLTVV.

In this sample, this clonotype is large. V gene TRBV27 combines with J gene TRBJ2-1; unclear D gene. The length of the CDR3 is 12 residues. Germline values: CDR1 MNHEY, CDR2 SMNVEV (reference sequence). V lost 4 bases and J 9 bases, leaving 10 bases between the germline ends. The CDR3 DNA is TGTGCCAGCAGTTCGACGCCTCCTGAGCAGTTCTTC. Amino acids: CASSSTPPEQFF.

The chain is built from TRBV20-1 and TRBJ2-3; 7 nucleotides line up with TRBD2. V dropped 0 bases and J dropped 3; count of bases not matched to a gene: 12. CDR3 length: 17 amino acids. CDR1 and CDR2 from the germline V gene are DFQATT and SNEGSKA (reference sequence). The CDR3 coding sequence is TGCAGTGCTAGAGAAGTTAATGTCGGGAGGTTGACAGATACGCAGTATTTT. Protein: CSAREVNVGRLTDTQYF.

The chain combines TRBV2 with TRBJ1-2, with 8 bases matching TRBD1. Germline CDR1 and CDR2: SNHLY and FYNNEI. V shed 10 bases and J 8 bases; nucleotides not matched to a gene: 3. The CDR3 has 10 amino acids. DNA of the CDR3: TGTGCCAATCAGGGGGCAGGCTACACCTTC. Its translation: CANQGAGYTF.

The chain links TRBV19 to TRBJ2-1, with D possibly TRBD2 on 5 matching bases. Per germline, CDR1 LNHDA and CDR2 SQIVND (reference sequence). The ends were cut back, 8 bases at V and 5 bases at J, with 16 bases in the middle. The CDR3 totals 14 residues. CDR3 region: CASHSGKEHNEQFF. The DNA for the CDR3 is TGTGCCAGTCACTCGGGAAAGGAACACAATGAGCAGTTCTTC.